This TCR beta chain was captured in a study of post-analysis software for immune sequencing data. This clonotype was counted only a few times. The antigen is not known. Overall study results and limits: Controls showed lower frequencies than patients for five TRBV segments, and TRBV5-6, TRBV5-1 and TRBV20-1 were among these.

Germline V gives CDR1 SEHNR, CDR2 FQNEAQ (reference sequence). This CDR3 spans 14 amino acids. With 4 bases clipped from V and 0 bases from J, the junction kept 3 bases outside the gene matches. Researchers reported that TCR beta cDNA libraries carried unique molecular identifiers. In TCRdb, the PCR reads were re-called with MiXCR into one record per CDR3 protein. The data hold about half a million distinct CDR3 sequences, with 34% observed a single time. The sequencing sample was made of blood. The TCR sequence derives from a girl aged 2-17 years with multiple sclerosis. This chain links TRBV7-9 with TRBJ2-7; 7 positions match TRBD2. CDR3 DNA: TGTGCCAGCAGCTCAAGCGGGGCCTCCTACGAGCAGTACTTC. Residues: CASSSSGASYEQYF.